These 19 T cell receptor beta chains share one sample of origin, sequenced in a study of blood T cell repertoires in COVID-19. The table came from immunoSEQ multiplex PCR; TCRdb's copy has only in-frame clones and leaves some out. The data contain roughly 43,000 clones, 69% of them singletons. Specimen: peripheral blood. These receptors originate from an elderly man with acute or convalescent COVID-19.

This clone was counted between two and nine times. The CDR3 region has the DNA TGTGCCAGCAGCCCTGGACTAGCGGGGACCTACCCCTCCTACAATGAGCAGTTCTTC. Translating it yields CASSPGLAGTYPSYNEQFF. V gene TRBV7-3 combines with J gene TRBJ2-1, with 12 positions matching TRBD2. V trimming: 5 bases; J trimming: 0 bases; junction bases outside the gene matches: 11. Germline CDR1 is SGHTA and CDR2 is FQGTGA. This CDR3 has 19 residues.

This rearrangement joins TRBV24-1 to TRBJ2-3, with a weak D call TRBD2 (5 bases). The V gene lost 4 bases and the J gene lost 0 bases, with 13 bases spanning the gap. The germline V gene encodes CDR1 KGHDR and CDR2 SFDVKD. The CDR3 covers 16 residues. Here the CDR3 reads CATSDHTSGSTDTQYF. CDR3 bases: TGTGCCACCAGTGACCATACTTCGGGAAGCACAGATACGCAGTATTTT.

This clone was found a few times. V and J are TRBV30 and TRBJ1-1; possible D gene TRBD1, 5 bases. The germline V gene encodes CDR1 GTSNPN and CDR2 SVGIG (reference sequence). The V end lost 6 bases, the J end lost 5 bases, and 13 bases lay between the germline ends. CDR3 length equals 12 residues. CDR3 in DNA: TGTGCCTGCCGGAGCAGGGTGACTGAAGCTTTCTTT. It is translated as CACRSRVTEAFF.

This chain links TRBV21-1 with TRBJ2-3; the table names TRBD2, a call not compared with the DNA. TRBV21-1 is deemed a pseudogene. The CDR3 contains 17 residues. Here the CDR3 DNA reads TGTGCCAGCAGCAAACTCTCTAGCGGGAGGGCCCAAGATACGCAGTATTTT. As protein: CASSKLSSGRAQDTQYF.

This chain connects TRBV6-1 to TRBJ1-2; 9 bases agree with TRBD1. With 2 bases clipped from V and 6 bases from J, the junction kept 10 bases outside the gene matches. This CDR3 has 16 residues. Germline lookup yields CDR1 MNHNS and CDR2 SASEGT. This chain's CDR3 is CASSELWTGVFDGYTF. CDR3 sequence (DNA): TGTGCCAGCAGTGAATTATGGACAGGGGTTTTCGATGGCTACACCTTC.

A few counts support this clone. The chain is built from TRBV10-3 and TRBJ2-3; 7 bases are shared with TRBD2. The CDR3 sequence is 14 residues long. With V trimmed by 5 bases and J by 4 bases, 6 bases remained unmatched. Germline V gene data show CDR1 as ENHRY and CDR2 as SYGVKD. Here the CDR3 DNA reads TGTGCCATCAGTAGCGGGACGTTAGCAGATACGCAGTATTTT. Its translation is CAISSGTLADTQYF.

This chain connects TRBV11-2 to TRBJ2-2; 8 nucleotides line up with TRBD2. This CDR3 contains 16 residues. V lost 5 bases to trimming and J lost 5 bases; unmatched junction nucleotides: 10. Germline lookup yields CDR1 SGHAT and CDR2 FQNNGV. The CDR3: CASSPRPGGRTGELFF. For the CDR3, the DNA is TGTGCCAGCAGCCCGAGGCCAGGCGGGAGGACCGGGGAGCTGTTTTTT. The whole variable domain, filled in from reference TRBV11-2 and TRBJ2-2, reads EAGVAQSPRYKIIEKRQSVAFWCNPISGHATLYWYQQILGQGPKLLIQFQNNGVVDDSQLPKDRFSAERLKGVDSTLKIQPAKLEDSAVYLCASSPRPGGRTGELFFGEGSRLTVL.

V gene TRBV5-8 combines with J gene TRBJ2-5; 7 bases agree with TRBD1. With V trimmed by 4 bases and J by 3 bases, 15 bases remained unmatched. The CDR3 covers 17 residues. Germline V lookup: CDR1 SGHTS, CDR2 YDEGEE. CDR3 region: CASSTGTAGTTKETQYF. The CDR3 DNA reads as TGTGCCAGCAGCACCGGGACAGCCGGGACGACGAAAGAGACCCAGTACTTC. Supplemented by reference TRBV5-8 and TRBJ2-5, the full variable domain reads EAGVTQSPTHLIKTRGQQATLRCSPISGHTSVYWYQQALGLGLQFLLWYDEGEERNRGNFPPRFSGRQFPNYSSELNVNALELEDSALYLCASSTGTAGTTKETQYFGPGTRLLVL.

This clone was counted only a few times. The chain carries TRBV5-6 and TRBJ2-3; 9 bases map to TRBD1. The CDR3 spans 16 residues. The germline V gene encodes CDR1 SGHDT and CDR2 YYEEEE. Trimming cost V 3 bases and J 2 bases; bases outside gene matches: 7. CDR3 loop: CASSSGTGSPTDTQYF. CDR3 sequence (DNA): TGTGCCAGCAGCTCGGGGACAGGGAGTCCCACAGATACGCAGTATTTT.

V usage is TRBV7-8 and J usage is TRBJ2-7; D is uncertain. Trimming removed 1 base at V and 4 bases at J, with 8 bases between. This CDR3 region has 13 residues. Germline CDR1 is SGHVS and CDR2 is FQNEAQ. In DNA form, the CDR3 reads TGTGCCAGCAGCTTAGGGCAGATTTACGAGCAGTACTTC. Its translation: CASSLGQIYEQYF.

This chain uses TRBV4-2 with TRBJ1-2; TRBD1 matches at 8 bases. Looked up from germline, CDR1 is LGHNA and CDR2 is YNFKEQ. After removal of 2 bases from V and 6 bases from J, the junction contained 5 bases not matched to a gene. The CDR3 totals 14 residues. For the CDR3, the DNA is TGTGCCAGCAGCCAAAGGTCAGGGGGCGATGGCTACACCTTC. It specifies CASSQRSGGDGYTF.

This clone was counted between two and nine times. The CDR3 loop is CAWSGEGGTEAFF. In DNA, the CDR3 is TGTGCCTGGAGTGGGGAGGGCGGCACTGAAGCTTTCTTT. The genes are TRBV30 and TRBJ1-1; no clear D. This CDR3 region has 13 residues. The germline gives CDR1 GTSNPN, CDR2 SVGIG (reference sequence). V was cut by 1 base and J by 4 bases, with 10 bases left in between.

J is TRBJ1-1 and V is TRBV6-2 or TRBV6-3; 10 bases agree with TRBD1. CDR3 length: 14 amino acids. Germline CDR1 is MNHEY and CDR2 is SVGEGT. With V trimmed by 6 bases and J by 5 bases, 6 bases remained unmatched. The CDR3 DNA reads as TGTGCCAGCAGCCGAGACAGGGGGCTAACTGAAGCTTTCTTT. This gives the protein CASSRDRGLTEAFF.

This clone occurred a few times. The DNA of the CDR3 is TGCGCCAGCAGCCTACTAGCGGGGGCCCACAATGAGCAGTTCTTC. Residues: CASSLLAGAHNEQFF. The chain is built from TRBV5-1 and TRBJ2-1; TRBD2 matches 11 bases. CDR1 is SGHRS and CDR2 is YFSETQ in the germline V gene. The CDR3 is 15 amino acids. V lost 4 bases, J lost 5 bases, and 5 bases stayed unmatched.

The chain combines TRBV5-1 with TRBJ1-1, with 8 bases matching TRBD1. The CDR3 length is 14 residues. CDR1 is SGHRS and CDR2 is YFSETQ in the germline V gene. The trim removed 4 bases at V and 1 base at J, leaving 3 bases unmatched. The CDR3 sequence is CASSHGTGNTEAFF. DNA of the CDR3: TGCGCCAGCAGCCACGGGACAGGGAACACTGAAGCTTTCTTT.

This chain joins TRBV5-4 and TRBJ2-2; D perhaps matches TRBD2 (6 bases). The germline V gene has CDR1 SGHNT and CDR2 YYREEE (reference sequence). The V gene lost 0 bases and the J gene lost 1 base, with 10 bases spanning the gap. CDR3 length: 16 amino acids. CDR3 DNA sequence: TGTGCCAGCAGCTTGGGACGGGGGAGGAACACCGGGGAGCTGTTTTTT. It specifies CASSLGRGRNTGELFF.

The rearrangement joins TRBV7-3 to TRBJ2-5; a weak D match, TRBD2 (5 bases). V shed 5 bases and J shed 5 bases, with 15 bases lying between them. CDR3 length: 14 amino acids. In germline, CDR1 is SGHTA, CDR2 FQGTGA. For the CDR3, the DNA is TGTGCCAGCAGCCGAGGTAGCCCGGGGGAGACCCAGTACTTC. Amino acid sequence: CASSRGSPGETQYF.

The CDR3 loop reads CASSYSGASQPQHF. The CDR3 DNA follows: TGTGCCAGCAGTTACTCGGGGGCCAGTCAGCCCCAGCATTTT. The V call is TRBV6-5, the J call TRBJ1-5; D may be TRBD1 (6 bases). The V end was cut by 0 bases, the J end by 6 bases, with 9 bases between. The CDR3 has 14 amino acids. Per the germline V gene, CDR1 is MNHEY and CDR2 is SVGAGI.

V usage is TRBV20-1 and J usage is TRBJ1-1; D unresolved. Germline V gene sequence: CDR1 DFQATT, CDR2 SNEGSKA (reference sequence). This CDR3 region has 16 residues. The germline V and J ends were trimmed by 3 bases and 0 bases, with 17 bases remaining between them. CDR3 bases: TGCAGTGCTAGTAACAGCCCGAGAATCATGAACACTGAAGCTTTCTTT. Translated: CSASNSPRIMNTEAFF.